Described below is a single T cell receptor (beta chain) sequence and its context. The data are from a study of shared T cell receptors in the human thymus. Method: immunoSEQ multiplex PCR; TCRdb's copy keeps in-frame clones and lacks some. This sample carries hundreds of thousands of clones, around 87% of them seen once, and the ten largest clones take about 0.0094%. Germline trimming cut 4 bases from V and 0 bases from J; bases unmatched to any gene: 6. From germline, CDR1 is MDHEN and CDR2 SYDVKM. This CDR3 region has 16 residues. The sample was also linked to a second study, of human thymus T cells. That paper states: Thymus tissue was removed during corrective cardiac surgery. Across thymic and blood repertoires, the usage of V and J genes appeared to be biased. Related research described strongly overlapping thymic repertoires in unrelated people.

The V call is TRBV28, the J call TRBJ1-3; 7 bases agree with TRBD1. Material for sequencing was thymocytes. The sequence was collected from a boy younger than two with a congenital heart defect. CDR3 protein: CASSSYRGPSGNTIYF. CDR3 sequence (DNA): TGTGCCAGCAGTTCCTACAGGGGCCCCTCTGGAAACACCATATATTTT.